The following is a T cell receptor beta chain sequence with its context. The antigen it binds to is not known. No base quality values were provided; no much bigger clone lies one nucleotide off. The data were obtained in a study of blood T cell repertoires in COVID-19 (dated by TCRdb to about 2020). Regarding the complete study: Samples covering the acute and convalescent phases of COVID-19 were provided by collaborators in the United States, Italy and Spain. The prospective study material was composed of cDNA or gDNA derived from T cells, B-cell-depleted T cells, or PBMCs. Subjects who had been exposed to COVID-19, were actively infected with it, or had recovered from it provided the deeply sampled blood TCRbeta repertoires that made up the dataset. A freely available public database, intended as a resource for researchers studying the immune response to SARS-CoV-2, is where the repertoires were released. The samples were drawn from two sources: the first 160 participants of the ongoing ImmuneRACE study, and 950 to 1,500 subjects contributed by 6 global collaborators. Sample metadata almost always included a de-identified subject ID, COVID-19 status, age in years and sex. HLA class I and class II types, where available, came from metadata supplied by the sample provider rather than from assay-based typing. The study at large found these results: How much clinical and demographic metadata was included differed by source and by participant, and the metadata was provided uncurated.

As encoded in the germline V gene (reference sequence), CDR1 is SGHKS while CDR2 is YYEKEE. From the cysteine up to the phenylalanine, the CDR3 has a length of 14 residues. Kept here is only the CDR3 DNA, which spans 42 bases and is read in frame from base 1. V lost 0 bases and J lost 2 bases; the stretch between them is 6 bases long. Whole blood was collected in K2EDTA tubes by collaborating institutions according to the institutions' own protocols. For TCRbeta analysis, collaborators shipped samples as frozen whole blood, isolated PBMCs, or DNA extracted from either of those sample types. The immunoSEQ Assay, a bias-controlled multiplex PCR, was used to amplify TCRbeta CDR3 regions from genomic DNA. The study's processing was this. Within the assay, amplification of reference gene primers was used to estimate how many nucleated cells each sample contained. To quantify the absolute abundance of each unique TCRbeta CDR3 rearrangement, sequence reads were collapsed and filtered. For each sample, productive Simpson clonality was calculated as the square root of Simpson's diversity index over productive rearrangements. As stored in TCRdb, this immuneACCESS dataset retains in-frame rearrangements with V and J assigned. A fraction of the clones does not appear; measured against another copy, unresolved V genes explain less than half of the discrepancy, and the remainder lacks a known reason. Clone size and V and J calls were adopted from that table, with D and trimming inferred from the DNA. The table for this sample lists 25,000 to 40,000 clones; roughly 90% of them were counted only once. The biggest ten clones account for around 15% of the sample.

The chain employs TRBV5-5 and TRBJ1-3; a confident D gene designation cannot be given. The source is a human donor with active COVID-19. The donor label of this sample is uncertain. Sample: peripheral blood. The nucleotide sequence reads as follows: TGTGCCAGCAGCTTGGGGACTGCTGGAAACACCATATATTTT. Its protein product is CASSLGTAGNTIYF.